Described below is a single TCR beta chain sequence and its context. The target of this receptor is not known. This may come from a read error, since a much larger clone is one base off. This record comes from a study of glioma-infiltrating T cells (dated by TCRdb to between 2015 and 2016). With respect to the entire study: TCR alpha- and beta-chain repertoires were sequenced from glioma tissue, non-neoplastic brain tissue and matched peripheral blood mononuclear cells. To gauge divergence between tissue and blood T-cell populations, every tissue-infiltrating repertoire was compared against the peripheral blood repertoire from the same patient. Three low-grade glioma patients, roughly 8 primary glioblastoma patients, and three non-glioma patients who contributed non-neoplastic brain tissue made up the paired cohort.

TCR alpha and beta CDR3 regions were amplified with the iRepertoire nested amplicon-rescue multiplex PCR (arm-PCR) platform from RNA. The input for one-step reverse transcription and amplification was about 85-450 ng of tissue mRNA or PBMC total RNA. Following bead purification, Illumina adapters were added through a secondary multiplex PCR, and the libraries were then gel-purified between 200 and 400 bp. Demultiplexing relied on internal 6-nucleotide barcodes carried by the libraries. Sequencing of libraries was performed on an Illumina MiSeq with 2x220 or 2x250 nucleotide paired-end reads. Regarding the original processing steps: Paired reads were merged using FLASH 1.2.11 and were aligned to the GRCh37 human genome using BWA-MEM, after which TRA and TRB reads were extracted. V and J assignment used an IMGT-derived reference of cassette sequences and CDR3 motifs that included pseudogenes. Three-frame translation of reads was performed, and productive CDR3s were defined as those with a C...FGXG motif and no stop codons. Unique combinations of V-J cassette pair and CDR3 amino acid sequence were defined as clonotypes. Hamming distance filtering was applied to reads, with thresholds set by the sequence error rate of each sample in mapped regions. In-frame beta chains were kept once TCRdb had trimmed the public reads at Q25 with fastp and called clones with MiXCR. Records with the same CDR3 protein are collapsed into one entry carrying the most frequent genes and DNA. The authors' filters were not applied to this entry. Within this sample are 150,000 to 200,000 distinct CDR3 sequences, with 32% of them counted one time only. The ten largest clonotypes hold around 20% of the sample.

What the work shows at the level of the full study, not this receptor alone: VJ-independent divergence between tissue and blood was lower than expected in non-neoplastic patients but higher than expected in all gliomas, particularly low-grade gliomas. Only a very small number of CDR3 sequences turned up in both tissue and blood, a result put down to high CDR3 diversity combined with limited sampling. Group comparisons rested on small numbers: three non-neoplastic, three low-grade glioma and eight glioblastoma patients.

The V end loses 5 bases and the J end loses 1 base, and a stretch of 13 bases separates them. The CDR3 holds 15 amino acids from the cysteine to the phenylalanine. Only the CDR3 part of the read is kept: 45 bases, read in frame from the first base. Based on the germline V gene (reference sequence), the CDR1 and CDR2 sequences are LNHDA and SQIVND. The receptor was isolated from a human donor with low-grade glioma or glioblastoma, undergoing nonglioma brain surgery, or in good health (not recorded which). The receptor chain draws on TRBV19 and TRBJ2-3; perhaps TRBD2 is the D gene, with 5 bases matching. Sequencing was performed on glioma tissue, nonneoplastic brain tissue, or PBMCs (not recorded which). CDR3 sequence: CASSPAEVRTDTQYF. The sequenced DNA is TGTGCCAGTAGTCCGGCGGAGGTCCGCACAGATACGCAGTATTTT.